One sample yielded the 29 T cell receptor beta chains listed below, sequenced in a study of shared clonotypes between healthy human individuals. Profiling relied on immunoSEQ multiplex PCR, and the TCRdb table lists in-frame clones only, not all of them. The data contain about 590,000 clones, roughly 95% of them singletons. Naivety among CD8 cells was defined by CD45RO negativity and positive CCR7 selection, thereby excluding terminally differentiated effector memory CD45RA+ cells. Sequenced sample: naive CD8+ T cells sorted from blood. Receptors originate from a woman aged 25 to 39 in good health.

Only one count was recorded for this clone. J is TRBJ2-5 and V is TRBV28; TRBD2 matches 10 bases. This CDR3 contains 18 residues. Germline CDR1 reads MDHEN; CDR2 reads SYDVKM. Trimming removed 4 bases from V and 4 bases from J; junction bases left unmatched: 15. The CDR3 spells CASSSRTSGSREAETQYF. The CDR3 nucleotides read TGTGCCAGCAGTTCCCGGACTAGCGGCTCCAGGGAGGCAGAGACCCAGTACTTC.

This clone appeared once. V is TRBV28 and J is TRBJ1-3; TRBD1 might be the D (5 bases). There are 15 residues in the CDR3. Germline CDR1 reads MDHEN; CDR2 reads SYDVKM. The V and J ends lost 5 bases and 0 bases respectively, with 11 bases between them. CDR3 loop: CASSATGSSGNTIYF. CDR3 nucleotide sequence: TGTGCCAGCAGTGCAACAGGTTCCTCTGGAAACACCATATATTTT. Full variable domain (remainder filled in from reference TRBV28 and TRBJ1-3): DVKVTQSSRYLVKRTGEKVFLECVQDMDHENMFWYRQDPGLGLRLIYFSYDVKMKEKGDIPEGYSVSREKKERFSLILESASTNQTSMYLCASSATGSSGNTIYFGEGSWLTVV.

The chain carries TRBV27 and TRBJ2-1; D is ambiguous. The CDR3 runs to 16 residues. Germline CDR1 and CDR2: MNHEY and SMNVEV (reference sequence). V was trimmed by 2 bases and J by 4 bases, leaving 15 bases between them. Here the CDR3 reads CASSLIPGRLYNEQFF. CDR3 sequence (DNA): TGTGCCAGCAGTTTAATCCCCGGCCGACTTTACAATGAGCAGTTCTTC.

This chain joins TRBV27 and TRBJ1-4, with 9 nucleotides matching TRBD1. The length of the CDR3 is 15 residues. Per germline, CDR1 MNHEY and CDR2 SMNVEV (reference sequence). Trimming removed 2 bases from V and 8 bases from J; junction bases left unmatched: 6. The DNA of the CDR3 is TGTGCCAGCAGTTTAGAGGGACAGGGCGGAGAAAAACTGTTTTTT. Translated: CASSLEGQGGEKLFF. The whole variable domain, remainder taken from reference TRBV27 and TRBJ1-4, is EAQVTQNPRYLITVTGKKLTVTCSQNMNHEYMSWYRQDPGLGLRQIYYSMNVEVTDKGDVPEGYKVSRKEKRNFPLILESPSPNQTSLYFCASSLEGQGGEKLFFGSGTQLSVL.

The J gene is TRBJ1-1, the V gene TRBV15; perhaps TRBD1 as D (5 bases). Trimming left V 1 base short and J 3 bases short, with 18 bases between. This CDR3 has 17 amino acids. The germline V gene has CDR1 LNHNV and CDR2 YYDKDF (reference sequence). The CDR3 here is CATSRGGEGPVDTEAFF. The CDR3 DNA sequence: TGTGCCACCAGCAGAGGAGGGGAAGGACCGGTGGACACTGAAGCTTTCTTT.

The chain combines TRBV5-6 with TRBJ2-7; no definite D call. V was pared by 5 bases and J by 1 base, with 7 bases between. Germline CDR1 and CDR2: SGHDT and YYEEEE. The CDR3 spans 12 residues. The CDR3: CASRGPSYEQYF. CDR3 nucleotide sequence: TGTGCCAGCAGAGGGCCGTCCTACGAGCAGTACTTC.

V is TRBV11-2 and J is TRBJ2-1, with TRBD2 identical over 7 bases. The CDR3 is 16 amino acids. From germline, CDR1 is SGHAT and CDR2 FQNNGV. Trimming at V came to 1 base and at J to 7 bases, leaving 10 bases not matched to a gene. CDR3 coding DNA: TGTGCCAGCAGCTTAGGATGGCGGGAGAAAGGTAATGAGCAGTTCTTC. Translating gives CASSLGWREKGNEQFF. The entire variable domain, with the rest obtained from reference TRBV11-2 and TRBJ2-1, is as follows: EAGVAQSPRYKIIEKRQSVAFWCNPISGHATLYWYQQILGQGPKLLIQFQNNGVVDDSQLPKDRFSAERLKGVDSTLKIQPAKLEDSAVYLCASSLGWREKGNEQFFGPGTRLTVL.

This clone was observed a single time. The chain couples TRBV7-9 to TRBJ2-5; 7 bases line up with TRBD2. With V trimmed by 4 bases and J by 5 bases, 4 bases remained unmatched. Germline lookup yields CDR1 SEHNR and CDR2 FQNEAQ (reference sequence). The CDR3 contains 13 residues. The CDR3 nucleotides are TGTGCCAGCAGCTCCGGACTAGAGGAGACCCAGTACTTC. It encodes CASSSGLEETQYF.

CDR3: CASSHLGRANGGYTF. As DNA, the CDR3 is TGTGCCAGCAGTCACCTGGGACGAGCAAACGGAGGCTACACCTTC. V gene TRBV27 combines with J gene TRBJ1-2; maybe TRBD1 (5 bases). V was shortened by 5 bases and J by 8 bases, with 21 bases between the two germline ends. Germline loops: CDR1 MNHEY, CDR2 SMNVEV (reference sequence). CDR3 length: 15 residues.

V and J are TRBV6-1 and TRBJ1-2; D not certain. The germline V gene has CDR1 MNHNS and CDR2 SASEGT. CDR3 length: 12 amino acids. V lost 10 bases, J lost 7 bases, and 16 bases lay in between. The CDR3 sequence is CATGSGDPGYTF. CDR3 coding DNA: TGTGCCACCGGTTCGGGAGATCCTGGCTACACCTTC.

The V call is TRBV13, the J call TRBJ1-3, with D maybe TRBD1 (6 bases). Deletions cut 4 bases from V and 2 bases from J, with 12 bases between. The CDR3 totals 15 residues. The germline V gene encodes CDR1 PRHDT and CDR2 FYEKMQ (reference sequence). CDR3 sequence reads: CASSSEDSPGNTIYF. CDR3 bases: TGTGCCAGCAGCTCGGAGGACAGTCCTGGAAACACCATATATTTT.

The V call is TRBV13, the J call TRBJ2-4; 8 nucleotides align to TRBD2. This CDR3 contains 17 residues. V shed 5 bases, J shed 6 bases, and the junction held 15 bases outside the gene matches. Per germline, CDR1 PRHDT and CDR2 FYEKMQ (reference sequence). The CDR3 protein is CASSPPLGSGSANIQYF. The CDR3 DNA is TGTGCCAGCAGCCCACCCCTCGGGAGCGGGAGTGCAAACATTCAGTACTTC.

V gene TRBV4-1 combines with J gene TRBJ2-2, with TRBD1 identical over 7 bases. Germline lookup yields CDR1 MGHRA and CDR2 YSYEKL. V was clipped by 5 bases and J by 6 bases; unmatched bases: 6. The CDR3 runs to 14 residues. The CDR3 coding sequence is TGCGCCAGCAGCATCGACAGGGAAGCCGGGGAGCTGTTTTTT. Translation: CASSIDREAGELFF.

The V call is TRBV10-3, the J call TRBJ1-1, with D perhaps TRBD1 (6 bases). There are 16 residues in the CDR3. Germline V gives CDR1 ENHRY, CDR2 SYGVKD. The V end was cut by 1 base, the J end by 4 bases, with 16 bases between. CDR3 amino acids: CAISELRGGVGTEAFF. In nucleotides, the CDR3 is TGTGCCATCAGTGAGTTAAGAGGGGGAGTTGGCACTGAAGCTTTCTTT.

CDR3 DNA sequence: TGTGCCAGCAGCCGCCTGCCCGGGGACTACTATGGCTACACCTTC. This sequence encodes CASSRLPGDYYGYTF. V and J are TRBV11-2 and TRBJ1-2; a weak D match, TRBD1 (5 bases). CDR1 SGHAT and CDR2 FQNNGV come from the germline V gene. V was clipped by 5 bases and J by 3 bases, with 16 bases between them. The CDR3 extends over 15 amino acids. The entire variable domain, with the rest obtained from reference TRBV11-2 and TRBJ1-2, is as follows: EAGVAQSPRYKIIEKRQSVAFWCNPISGHATLYWYQQILGQGPKLLIQFQNNGVVDDSQLPKDRFSAERLKGVDSTLKIQPAKLEDSAVYLCASSRLPGDYYGYTFGSGTRLTVV.

V gene TRBV5-1 combines with J gene TRBJ2-7; a weak D match, TRBD2 (7 bases). With 5 bases removed from V and 3 bases from J, the gap between germline ends came to 12 bases. The CDR3 spans 13 residues. CDR1 and CDR2 (germline): SGHRS, YFSETQ. The chain's CDR3 is CASRSGDYYEQYF. In nucleotides, the CDR3 is TGCGCCAGCAGGTCAGGGGACTACTACGAGCAGTACTTC.

The chain employs TRBV11-2 and TRBJ2-7; D unclear. This CDR3 contains 13 residues. V was pared by 5 bases and J by 0 bases, with 8 bases between. Germline V gene lookup returns CDR1 SGHAT and CDR2 FQNNGV. The CDR3 sequence is CASSQSNSYEQYF. Here the CDR3 DNA reads TGTGCCAGCAGCCAGAGCAACTCCTACGAGCAGTACTTC.

The chain couples TRBV28 to TRBJ2-5; D unclear. V was clipped by 3 bases and J by 7 bases, with 15 bases between them. Germline CDR1 reads MDHEN; CDR2 reads SYDVKM. CDR3 length: 14 residues. For the CDR3, the DNA is TGTGCCAGCAGTTTTGCAGTCTCCTGGGGGACCCAGTACTTC. As protein: CASSFAVSWGTQYF.

V is TRBV27 and J is TRBJ1-5, with a weak D call TRBD1 (5 bases). The V and J ends lost 5 bases and 1 base respectively, with 12 bases between them. Per germline, CDR1 MNHEY and CDR2 SMNVEV (reference sequence). The length of the CDR3 is 15 residues. For the CDR3, the DNA is TGTGCCAGCAGTCAAGGGGTATCGAGCAATCAGCCCCAGCATTTT. It codes for CASSQGVSSNQPQHF.

This clone has a single count. The gene calls are TRBV5-6 and TRBJ2-3, with a tentative D call TRBD1 (5 bases). The germline V gene has CDR1 SGHDT and CDR2 YYEEEE. V gave up 0 bases and J gave up 7 bases, with 12 bases separating them. The CDR3 is 14 residues long. Written as DNA, the CDR3 is TGTGCCAGCAGCTTGGGGCGCAGGGTAAATACGCAGTATTTT. It encodes CASSLGRRVNTQYF.

The CDR3 spells CASSRWTDEKLFF. The CDR3 DNA reads as TGCGCCAGCAGCCGGTGGACGGATGAAAAACTGTTTTTT. The genes are TRBV5-1 and TRBJ1-4; D is ambiguous. Trimming took off 4 bases at V and 6 bases at J, with 10 bases between the two ends. Germline lookup yields CDR1 SGHRS and CDR2 YFSETQ. This CDR3 is built from 13 residues.

V gene TRBV5-6 combines with J gene TRBJ1-3; D unclear. The CDR3 is made up of 14 amino acids. The germline V and J ends were trimmed by 5 bases and 7 bases, with 16 bases remaining between them. The germline V gene encodes CDR1 SGHDT and CDR2 YYEEEE. CDR3 loop: CASSSGASGNTIYF. The CDR3 DNA reads as TGTGCCAGCAGTTCGGGAGCCAGCGGGAACACCATATATTTT.

The chain has TRBV13 and TRBJ2-7; D is undetermined. CDR1 PRHDT and CDR2 FYEKMQ come from the germline V gene (reference sequence). The V end was cut by 4 bases, the J end by 3 bases, with 10 bases between. The CDR3 covers 13 residues. CDR3 DNA sequence: TGTGCCAGCAGCTCCCGGGTAGACTACGAGCAGTACTTC. Its protein is CASSSRVDYEQYF.

The chain combines TRBV28 with TRBJ2-7; 7 bases match TRBD1. This CDR3 region has 16 residues. CDR1 and CDR2 from the germline V gene are MDHEN and SYDVKM. J gave up 3 bases and V 5 bases, and 13 bases lay outside the gene matches. This chain's CDR3 is CASSPADRETRYEQYF. CDR3 sequence (DNA): TGTGCCAGCAGTCCCGCTGACAGGGAAACCCGCTACGAGCAGTACTTC.

Worth noting for this clone: Other DNA variants within this sample encode the same CDR3. The chain employs TRBV7-9 and TRBJ2-7; no reliable D call. The germline gives CDR1 SEHNR, CDR2 FQNEAQ (reference sequence). The CDR3 consists of 12 residues. V gave up 8 bases and J gave up 2 bases, with 10 bases separating them. The DNA of the CDR3 is TGTGCCAGCTCTTTGGTCACCTACGAGCAGTACTTC. Translation: CASSLVTYEQYF. The whole variable domain, remainder taken from reference TRBV7-9 and TRBJ2-7, is DTGVSQNPRHKITKRGQNVTFRCDPISEHNRLYWYRQTLGQGPEFLTYFQNEAQLEKSRLLSDRFSAERPKGSFSTLEIQRTEQGDSAMYLCASSLVTYEQYFGPGTRLTVT.

The V call is TRBV5-1, the J call TRBJ2-3, with TRBD1 identical over 7 bases. V dropped 4 bases and J dropped 0; count of bases not matched to a gene: 5. The germline V gene has CDR1 SGHRS and CDR2 YFSETQ. The CDR3 is made up of 15 amino acids. This chain's CDR3 is CASSPGTDSTDTQYF. Here the CDR3 DNA reads TGCGCCAGCAGCCCGGGGACAGATAGCACAGATACGCAGTATTTT. Full variable domain (missing parts from reference TRBV5-1 and TRBJ2-3): KAGVTQTPRYLIKTRGQQVTLSCSPISGHRSVSWYQQTPGQGLQFLFEYFSETQRNKGNFPGRFSGRQFSNSRSEMNVSTLELGDSALYLCASSPGTDSTDTQYFGPGTRLTVL.

The chain joins TRBV2 to TRBJ2-7; D remains unclear. CDR1 is SNHLY, CDR2 FYNNEI, per germline. The CDR3 runs 14 residues. Trimming pared 8 bases from V and 0 bases from J, leaving 14 bases between. CDR3: CASASRSRSYEQYF. The CDR3 DNA is TGTGCCAGCGCCTCTAGATCTCGCTCCTACGAGCAGTACTTC.

In this sample, this clone turned up a few times. The chain carries TRBV10-3 and TRBJ1-1; 7 bases fit TRBD1. With 6 bases clipped from V and 3 bases from J, the junction kept 4 bases outside the gene matches. Germline lookup yields CDR1 ENHRY and CDR2 SYGVKD. The CDR3 runs to 13 residues. The CDR3 bases are TGTGCCATCAGAGACAGGGAGTACACTGAAGCTTTCTTT. Translated, it gives CAIRDREYTEAFF.

The chain recombines TRBV2 with TRBJ2-4; a possible D gene is TRBD1 (5 bases). V lost 2 bases, J lost 0 bases, and 17 bases lay in between. Germline V lookup: CDR1 SNHLY, CDR2 FYNNEI. The CDR3 loop spans 18 amino acids. The CDR3 DNA sequence: TGTGCCAGCAGTGAAATCCCTGACAGTCTCCTAGCCAAAAACATTCAGTACTTC. Amino acids: CASSEIPDSLLAKNIQYF.